This T cell receptor (beta chain) derives from a study of cytomegalovirus exposure and HLA in healthy donors. In germline, CDR1 is SGHNT, CDR2 YYREEE (reference sequence). This CDR3 contains 12 residues. PCR was performed using 60 Vbeta and 13 Jbeta primers. Data came from immunoSEQ multiplex PCR; TCRdb stores just in-frame clones and leaves some out. The sample consists of roughly 200,000 clones, over 65% of them appearing once. This clone was seen a handful of times. The sample consisted of PBMCs. This TCR was sampled from a man between 18 and 35 years old in good health and CMV-seronegative. J is TRBJ2-5 and V is TRBV5-4; D perhaps matches TRBD1 (5 bases). The DNA end favors TRBJ2-7, so the J call may be wrong. The CDR3 coding sequence is TGTGCCAGCAGCTCGACAGAATACGAGCAGTACTTC. Its translation: CASSSTEYEQYF.